The rows below give T cell receptor beta chains drawn from one sample of a study of cytomegalovirus exposure and HLA in healthy donors. Clones were read by immunoSEQ multiplex PCR, and TCRdb kept only the in-frame ones, dropping some. Among under 200,000 clones listed, over 75% were seen once. Material for sequencing was PBMCs. These receptors were taken from a man in his late teens or twenties in good health and CMV-seropositive. The conserved cysteine and the conserved F or W are not part of the CDR3 here.

length: 15
V: TRBV7-2
J: TRBJ1-5
CDR3: ASSLALPQGPPGPQH

length: 13
V: TRBV7-9
J: TRBJ2-5
CDR3: ASSFGLAGIETQY

length: 18
V: TRBV19
J: TRBJ2-1
CDR3: ASSIAVQGAGLSSYNEQF

length: 13
V: TRBV6-5
J: TRBJ1-3
CDR3: ASSYSGGLGNTIY

length: 15
V: TRBV7-9
J: TRBJ2-5
CDR3: ASSLGASSGGLKTQY

length: 14
V: TRBV4-2
J: TRBJ2-1
CDR3: ASSQDLAGGYNEQF

length: 13
V: TRBV7-6
J: TRBJ2-1
CDR3: ASTKSGGLYNEQF

length: 12
V: TRBV27
J: TRBJ2-1
CDR3: ASLAGGSYNEQF

length: 13
V: TRBV14
J: TRBJ1-1
CDR3: ASSQFTAGMTEAF

length: 15
V: TRBV14
J: TRBJ2-7
CDR3: ASSRALDSTLFYEQY

length: 17
V: TRBV7-2
J: TRBJ2-5
CDR3: ASSLAGLGRGRTQETQY

length: 13
V: TRBV7-2
J: TRBJ2-1
CDR3: ASSLVLAVNNEQF

length: 10
V: TRBV6-1
J: TRBJ1-2
CDR3: ASSEQGPGYT

length: 14
V: TRBV29-1
J: TRBJ2-1
CDR3: SVALKLAGLYNEQF